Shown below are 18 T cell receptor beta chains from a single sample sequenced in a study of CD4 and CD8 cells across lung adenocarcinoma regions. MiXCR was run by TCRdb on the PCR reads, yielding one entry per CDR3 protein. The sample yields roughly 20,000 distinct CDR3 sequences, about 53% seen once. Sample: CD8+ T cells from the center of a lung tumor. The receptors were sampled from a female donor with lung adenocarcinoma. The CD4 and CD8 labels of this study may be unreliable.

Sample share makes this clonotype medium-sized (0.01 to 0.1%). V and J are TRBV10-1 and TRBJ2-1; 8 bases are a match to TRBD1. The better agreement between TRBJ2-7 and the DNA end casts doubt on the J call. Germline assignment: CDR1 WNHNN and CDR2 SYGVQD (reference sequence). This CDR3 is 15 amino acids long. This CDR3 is CASRDRDRLAYEQYV. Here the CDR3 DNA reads TGCGCCAGCAGAGACCGGGACAGGCTAGCCTACGAGCAGTACGTC.

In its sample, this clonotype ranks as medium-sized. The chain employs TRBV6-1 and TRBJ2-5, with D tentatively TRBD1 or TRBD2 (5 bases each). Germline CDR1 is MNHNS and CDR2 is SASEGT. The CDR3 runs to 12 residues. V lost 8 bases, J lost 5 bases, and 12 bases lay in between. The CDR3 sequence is CASSAWGETQYF. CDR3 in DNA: TGTGCCAGCTCCGCCTGGGGGGAGACCCAGTACTTC.

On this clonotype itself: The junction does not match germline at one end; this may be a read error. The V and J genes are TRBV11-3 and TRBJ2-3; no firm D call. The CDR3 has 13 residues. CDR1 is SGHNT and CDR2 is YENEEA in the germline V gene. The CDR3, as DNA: TGTGCCAGGGGCCTCGGAGTCACAGATACGCAGTATTTC. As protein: CARGLGVTDTQYF.

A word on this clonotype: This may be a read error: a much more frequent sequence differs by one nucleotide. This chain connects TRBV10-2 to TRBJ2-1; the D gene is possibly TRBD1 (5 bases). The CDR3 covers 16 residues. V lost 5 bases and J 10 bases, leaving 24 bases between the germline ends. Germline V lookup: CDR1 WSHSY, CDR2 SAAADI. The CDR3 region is CASSLPVIDSAYEQFF. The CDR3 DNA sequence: TGCGCCAGCAGTCTCCCAGTCATAGACAGCGCCTACGAGCAGTTCTTC.

The chain's CDR3 is CASSYSSLVAGLQDGELFF. As DNA, the CDR3 is TGTGCCAGCAGTTACTCGAGTTTGGTAGCGGGGCTTCAGGACGGGGAGCTGTTTTTT. The genes are TRBV6-5 and TRBJ2-2; 8 bases match TRBD2. The junction had 16 bases not matched to a gene; V was cut back by 0 bases and J by 7 bases. CDR3 length equals 19 residues. CDR1 and CDR2 from the germline V gene are MNHEY and SVGAGI.

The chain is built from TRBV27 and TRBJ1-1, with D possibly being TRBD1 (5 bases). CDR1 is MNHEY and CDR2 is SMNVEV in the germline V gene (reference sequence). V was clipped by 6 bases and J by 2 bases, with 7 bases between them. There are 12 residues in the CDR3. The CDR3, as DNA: TGTGCCAGCAGGACAGCCAACACTGAAGCTTTCTTT. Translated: CASRTANTEAFF.

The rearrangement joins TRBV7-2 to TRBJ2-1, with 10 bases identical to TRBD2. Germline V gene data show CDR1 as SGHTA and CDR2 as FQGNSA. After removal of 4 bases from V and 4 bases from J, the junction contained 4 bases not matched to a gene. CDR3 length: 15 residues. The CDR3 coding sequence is TGTGCCAGCAGCTCACCGGGACTAGCGTACAATGAGCAGTTCTTC. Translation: CASSSPGLAYNEQFF.

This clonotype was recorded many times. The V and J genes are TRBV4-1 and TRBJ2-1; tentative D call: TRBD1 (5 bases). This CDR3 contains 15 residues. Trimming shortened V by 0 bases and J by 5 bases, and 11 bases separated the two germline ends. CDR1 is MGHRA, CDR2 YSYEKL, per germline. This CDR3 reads CASSQERTFHNEQFF. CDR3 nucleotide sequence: TGCGCCAGCAGCCAAGAAAGGACATTCCACAATGAGCAGTTCTTC.

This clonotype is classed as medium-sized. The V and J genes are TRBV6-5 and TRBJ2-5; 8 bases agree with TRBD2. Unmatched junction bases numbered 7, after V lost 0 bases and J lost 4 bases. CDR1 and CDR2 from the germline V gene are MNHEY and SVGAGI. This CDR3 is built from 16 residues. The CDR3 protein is CASSYSGLVGGETQYF. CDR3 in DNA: TGTGCCAGCAGTTACTCGGGACTAGTCGGTGGAGAGACCCAGTACTTC.

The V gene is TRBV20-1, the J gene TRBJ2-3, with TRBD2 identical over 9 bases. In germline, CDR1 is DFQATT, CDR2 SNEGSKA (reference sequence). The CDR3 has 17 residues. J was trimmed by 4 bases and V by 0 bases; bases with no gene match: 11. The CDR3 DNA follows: TGCAGTGCTAGAGAATTTTCTAGCGGGATGTTCGCAGATACGCAGTATTTT. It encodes CSAREFSSGMFADTQYF.

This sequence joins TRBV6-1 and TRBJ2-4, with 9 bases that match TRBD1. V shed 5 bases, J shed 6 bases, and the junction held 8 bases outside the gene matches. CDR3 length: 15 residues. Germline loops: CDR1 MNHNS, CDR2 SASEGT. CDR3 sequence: CASSPGQGFGNIQYF. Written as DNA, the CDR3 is TGTGCCAGCAGTCCGGGACAGGGCTTTGGAAACATTCAGTACTTC.

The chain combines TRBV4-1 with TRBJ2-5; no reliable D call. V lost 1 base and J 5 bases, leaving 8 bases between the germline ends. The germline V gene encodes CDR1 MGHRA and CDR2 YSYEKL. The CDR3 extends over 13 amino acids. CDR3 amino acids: CASSQVGLETQYF. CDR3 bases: TGCGCCAGCAGCCAAGTGGGCCTCGAGACCCAGTACTTC.

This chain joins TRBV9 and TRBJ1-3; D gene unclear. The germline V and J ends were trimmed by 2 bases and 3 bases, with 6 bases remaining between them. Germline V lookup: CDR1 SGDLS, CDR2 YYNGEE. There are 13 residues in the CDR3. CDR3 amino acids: CASSVSGGNTIYF. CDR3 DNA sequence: TGTGCCAGCAGCGTGTCTGGTGGAAACACCATATATTTT.

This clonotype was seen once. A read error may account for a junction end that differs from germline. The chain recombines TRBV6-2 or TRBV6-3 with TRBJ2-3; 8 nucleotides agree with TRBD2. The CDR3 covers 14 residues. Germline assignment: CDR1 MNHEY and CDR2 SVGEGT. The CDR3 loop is CASSGGPEVDTQYF. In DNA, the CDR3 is TGTGCGAGCAGCGGGGGCCCAGAGGTAGATACCCAGTATTTT.

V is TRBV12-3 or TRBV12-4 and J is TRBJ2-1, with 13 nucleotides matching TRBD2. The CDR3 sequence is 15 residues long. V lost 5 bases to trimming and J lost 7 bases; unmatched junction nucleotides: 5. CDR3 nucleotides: TGTGCCAGCAGTGGTTCGGGACTAGCGGGAAATGAGCAGTTCTTC. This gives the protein CASSGSGLAGNEQFF.

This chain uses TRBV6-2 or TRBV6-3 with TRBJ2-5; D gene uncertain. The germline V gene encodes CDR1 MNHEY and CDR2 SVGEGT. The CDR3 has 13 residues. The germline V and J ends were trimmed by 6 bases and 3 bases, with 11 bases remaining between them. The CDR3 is CASSYHIKETQYF. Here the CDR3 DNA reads TGTGCCAGCAGCTACCATATCAAAGAGACCCAGTACTTC.

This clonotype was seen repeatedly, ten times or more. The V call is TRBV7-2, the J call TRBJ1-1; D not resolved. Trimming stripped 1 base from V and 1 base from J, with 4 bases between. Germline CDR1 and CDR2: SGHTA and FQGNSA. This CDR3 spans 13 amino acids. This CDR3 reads CASSLGENTEAFF. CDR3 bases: TGTGCCAGCAGCTTAGGGGAGAACACTGAAGCTTTCTTT.

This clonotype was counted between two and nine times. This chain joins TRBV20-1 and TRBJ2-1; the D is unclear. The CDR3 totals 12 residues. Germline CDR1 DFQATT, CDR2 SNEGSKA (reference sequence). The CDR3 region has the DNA TGCAGCGTAGGTAGCTCCTACAATGAGCAGTTCTTC. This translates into CSVGSSYNEQFF.